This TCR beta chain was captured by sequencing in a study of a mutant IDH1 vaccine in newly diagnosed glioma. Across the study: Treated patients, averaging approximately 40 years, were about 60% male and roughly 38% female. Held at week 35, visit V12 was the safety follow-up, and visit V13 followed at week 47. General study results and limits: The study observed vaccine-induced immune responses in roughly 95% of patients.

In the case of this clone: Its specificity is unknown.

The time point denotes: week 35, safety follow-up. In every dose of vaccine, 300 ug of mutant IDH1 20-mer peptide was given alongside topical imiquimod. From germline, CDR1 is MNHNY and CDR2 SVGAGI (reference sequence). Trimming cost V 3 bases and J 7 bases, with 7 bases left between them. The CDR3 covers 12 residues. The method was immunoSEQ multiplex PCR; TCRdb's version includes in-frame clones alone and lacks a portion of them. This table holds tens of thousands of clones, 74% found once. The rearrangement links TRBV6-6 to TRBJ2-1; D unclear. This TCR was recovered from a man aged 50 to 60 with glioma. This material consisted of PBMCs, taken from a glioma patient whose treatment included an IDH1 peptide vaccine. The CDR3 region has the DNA TGTGCCAGCAGTTATGGCGAAAATGAGCAGTTCTTC. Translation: CASSYGENEQFF.